The 25 T cell receptor beta chains reported below all come from one sample, sequenced in a study of Ad26.COV2.S vaccination and SARS-CoV-2 variants. Profiling relied on immunoSEQ multiplex PCR, and the TCRdb table lists in-frame clones only, not all of them. The sample contains fewer than 150,000 clones, 86% of which appear only once. Material: peripheral blood, obtained after recovery from COVID-19. The source of these receptors is a human donor who had recovered from COVID-19.

The V gene is TRBV29-1, the J gene TRBJ2-7; D ambiguous. Germline V gene lookup returns CDR1 SQVTM and CDR2 ANQGSEA. Trimming shortened V by 5 bases and J by 3 bases, and 17 bases separated the two germline ends. The CDR3 sequence is 14 residues long. In nucleotides, the CDR3 is TGCAGCGTTCGTCTTAGGGCGTGGGGCTACGAGCAGTACTTC. Residues: CSVRLRAWGYEQYF.

V and J are TRBV19 and TRBJ1-4; the D gene is possibly TRBD1 (5 bases). Trimming pared 4 bases from V and 5 bases from J, leaving 8 bases between. Germline V CDR1 and CDR2: LNHDA, SQIVND (reference sequence). The length of the CDR3 is 13 residues. The CDR3 nucleotides read TGTGCCAGTAGTAGGGACGGGAATGAAAAACTGTTTTTT. It codes for CASSRDGNEKLFF.

The V and J genes are TRBV19 and TRBJ2-5; D gene ambiguous. The CDR3 has 16 residues. CDR1 and CDR2 from the germline V gene are LNHDA and SQIVND (reference sequence). V was trimmed by 8 bases and J by 1 base, leaving 20 bases between them. CDR3 sequence reads: CASRSPSAASQETQYF. Here the CDR3 DNA reads TGTGCCAGTCGTTCGCCCTCTGCGGCTAGCCAAGAGACCCAGTACTTC.

This clone was found a few times. The V call is TRBV5-1, the J call TRBJ1-1; 8 bases are shared with TRBD1. CDR1 and CDR2 (germline): SGHRS, YFSETQ. The CDR3 is made up of 14 amino acids. V gave up 10 bases and J gave up 5 bases; unmatched junction bases: 13. The CDR3 loop reads CASQQGVGGTEAFF. In DNA form, the CDR3 reads TGCGCCTCCCAACAGGGGGTCGGTGGGACTGAAGCTTTCTTT.

The V call is TRBV30, the J call TRBJ2-6; D call uncertain. The CDR3 extends over 16 amino acids. Germline V gene lookup returns CDR1 GTSNPN and CDR2 SVGIG (reference sequence). V gave up 3 bases and J gave up 1 base, with 13 bases separating them. The chain's CDR3 is CAWSVKRPSGANVLTF. The DNA for the CDR3 is TGTGCCTGGAGCGTAAAGAGACCATCTGGGGCCAACGTCCTGACTTTC.

The chain links TRBV19 to TRBJ1-2; D perhaps matches TRBD1 (6 bases). CDR3 length: 13 residues. Germline loops: CDR1 LNHDA, CDR2 SQIVND (reference sequence). Trimming left V 5 bases short and J 7 bases short, with 14 bases between. The CDR3 sequence is CASSLGTTPGYTF. CDR3 bases: TGTGCCAGTAGTCTGGGGACAACTCCTGGCTACACCTTC.

This chain uses TRBV2 with TRBJ2-4, with D tentatively TRBD2 (5 bases). The CDR3 runs 14 residues. Germline V gene sequence: CDR1 SNHLY, CDR2 FYNNEI. The V end lost 8 bases, the J end lost 5 bases, and 16 bases lay between the germline ends. CDR3 nucleotide sequence: TGTGCCAGCGGCCCGGGGAGAATCGAAAACATTCAGTACTTC. It yields the protein CASGPGRIENIQYF.

The chain recombines TRBV6-5 with TRBJ1-1; no reliable D call. V was pared by 5 bases and J by 10 bases, with 11 bases between. CDR1 and CDR2 (germline): MNHEY, SVGAGI. There are 11 residues in the CDR3. CDR3 in amino acids: CASSNALGAFF. For the CDR3, the DNA is TGTGCCAGCAGTAACGCCTTAGGAGCTTTCTTT.

V is TRBV5-1 and J is TRBJ2-7; D unresolved. From germline, CDR1 is SGHRS and CDR2 YFSETQ. V was clipped by 0 bases and J by 7 bases, with 11 bases between them. The CDR3 length is 13 residues. This CDR3 is CASSLVSDWEQYF. The CDR3 region has the DNA TGCGCCAGCAGCTTGGTGTCCGACTGGGAGCAGTACTTC.

The chain joins TRBV19 to TRBJ2-7; 9 bases match TRBD1. Germline V gene data show CDR1 as LNHDA and CDR2 as SQIVND (reference sequence). This CDR3 spans 13 amino acids. V lost 7 bases to trimming and J lost 2 bases; unmatched junction nucleotides: 3. CDR3 loop: CASKRTGAYEQYF. The CDR3 coding sequence is TGTGCCAGTAAGAGGACAGGGGCCTACGAGCAGTACTTC.

The chain has TRBV6-5 and TRBJ1-2; D call uncertain. CDR1 and CDR2 from the germline V gene are MNHEY and SVGAGI. CDR3 length: 13 residues. V lost 0 bases to trimming and J lost 4 bases, with 6 bases between them. The DNA for the CDR3 is TGTGCCAGCAGTTACTCGTCCCTCTATGGCTACACCTTC. This translates into CASSYSSLYGYTF.

V is TRBV5-1 and J is TRBJ1-2; no clear D. Germline V gene lookup returns CDR1 SGHRS and CDR2 YFSETQ. V lost 0 bases and J 4 bases, leaving 10 bases between the germline ends. CDR3 length equals 14 residues. This CDR3 reads CASSLGAATYGYTF. CDR3 sequence (DNA): TGCGCCAGCAGCTTGGGGGCAGCCACCTATGGCTACACCTTC.

J is TRBJ2-1 and V is TRBV5-4; possibly TRBD2 for D (5 bases). Germline loops: CDR1 SGHNT, CDR2 YYREEE (reference sequence). CDR3 length equals 14 residues. The V and J ends lost 3 bases and 6 bases respectively, with 13 bases between them. CDR3 coding DNA: TGTGCCAGCAGCTCGCTGGACTTATCCAATGAGCAGTTCTTC. Protein sequence: CASSSLDLSNEQFF.

The chain employs TRBV30 and TRBJ1-1; D not certain. V lost 0 bases and J lost 11, with 10 bases in between. In germline, CDR1 is GTSNPN, CDR2 SVGIG (reference sequence). There are 11 residues in the CDR3. The CDR3 DNA reads TGTGCCTGGAGTGTAACATTGGTTGCTTTCTTT. Translated: CAWSVTLVAFF. Together with reference TRBV30 and TRBJ1-1, the CDR3 gives the full variable domain: SQTIHQWPATLVQPVGSPLSLECTVEGTSNPNLYWYRQAAGRGLQLLFYSVGIGQISSEVPQNLSASRPQDRQFILSSKKLLLSDSGFYLCAWSVTLVAFFGQGTRLTVV.

Here the CDR3 reads CASSVGQGAGEQYF. The CDR3 DNA is TGTGCCAGCAGCGTAGGGCAGGGGGCGGGGGAGCAGTACTTC. The rearrangement links TRBV9 to TRBJ2-7; TRBD1 agrees at 8 bases. V shed 0 bases, J shed 7 bases, and the junction held 6 bases outside the gene matches. This CDR3 is built from 14 residues. Germline V CDR1 and CDR2: SGDLS, YYNGEE.

This clone was picked up one time. This chain joins TRBV2 and TRBJ2-7; 8 bases agree with TRBD1. CDR3 length: 15 amino acids. Germline V gives CDR1 SNHLY, CDR2 FYNNEI. V lost 7 bases, J lost 3 bases, and 11 bases stayed unmatched. The CDR3 nucleotides are TGTGCCAGCACATACCCCGGGACAGGCAACTACGAGCAGTACTTC. Translating gives CASTYPGTGNYEQYF.

This chain joins TRBV2 and TRBJ2-3; TRBD2 might be the D (6 bases). Germline V lookup: CDR1 SNHLY, CDR2 FYNNEI. This CDR3 has 15 amino acids. Trimming took 6 bases from V and 4 from J, leaving 17 bases between them. The chain's CDR3 is CASRVLATFPDTQYF. The CDR3, as DNA: TGTGCCAGCAGAGTACTAGCCACGTTCCCAGATACGCAGTATTTT.

This chain connects TRBV6-6 to TRBJ2-2, with D hard to call. The germline CDR1 and CDR2 sequences are MNHNY and SVGAGI (reference sequence). V lost 10 bases, J lost 0 bases, and 3 bases lay in between. The CDR3 has 11 residues. The chain's CDR3 is CATTNTGELFF. In DNA form, the CDR3 reads TGTGCCACCACGAACACCGGGGAGCTGTTTTTT.

This sequence joins TRBV6-1 and TRBJ2-1, with D possibly matching TRBD2 (6 bases). The CDR3 sequence is 14 residues long. The V end was cut by 4 bases, the J end by 4 bases, with 11 bases between. Germline assignment: CDR1 MNHNS and CDR2 SASEGT. CDR3 nucleotides: TGTGCCAGCAGTGGGGCAGGGAGGTACAATGAGCAGTTCTTC. This encodes CASSGAGRYNEQFF.

V gene TRBV5-5 combines with J gene TRBJ1-3; D gene unclear. The CDR3 loop spans 15 amino acids. The germline gives CDR1 SGHKS, CDR2 YYEKEE (reference sequence). V was trimmed by 0 bases and J by 4 bases, leaving 11 bases between them. The CDR3 nucleotides are TGTGCCAGCAGCTTGGGCCCTGGCGGGGGAAACACCATATATTTT. Translation: CASSLGPGGGNTIYF. The full variable domain, rest sourced from reference TRBV5-5 and TRBJ1-3, is DAGVTQSPTHLIKTRGQQVTLRCSPISGHKSVSWYQQVLGQGPQFIFQYYEKEERGRGNFPDRFSARQFPNYSSELNVNALLLGDSALYLCASSLGPGGGNTIYFGEGSWLTVV.

V is TRBV7-2 and J is TRBJ2-3; 11 bases agree with TRBD2. The CDR3 contains 15 residues. Germline CDR1 SGHTA, CDR2 FQGNSA. Germline trimming cut 5 bases from V and 2 bases from J; bases unmatched to any gene: 3. CDR3 region: CASSVSGGATDTQYF. The DNA for the CDR3 is TGTGCCAGCAGCGTTAGCGGGGGGGCCACAGATACGCAGTATTTT.

The chain joins TRBV7-9 to TRBJ2-2; 8 bases fit TRBD2. V lost 8 bases and J lost 4; bases outside the gene matches: 9. CDR1 and CDR2 (germline): SEHNR, FQNEAQ (reference sequence). The CDR3 is 15 amino acids. The CDR3 DNA reads as TGTGCCAGCTTCCGGGGGGGCCAGGTCACCGGGGAGCTGTTTTTT. It is translated as CASFRGGQVTGELFF.

The gene calls are TRBV19 and TRBJ1-2; TRBD1 aligns across 9 bases. With 6 bases clipped from V and 4 bases from J, the junction kept 3 bases outside the gene matches. The CDR3 has 13 amino acids. Germline-derived CDR1 and CDR2 are LNHDA and SQIVND (reference sequence). As DNA, the CDR3 is TGTGCCAGTAGGGGACAGGGACCCTATGGCTACACCTTC. Its protein product is CASRGQGPYGYTF.

The table lists this clone with a count of one. This chain links TRBV3-1 (or the pseudogene TRBV3-2) with TRBJ1-1; D gene uncertain. CDR1 LGHDT and CDR2 YNNKEL come from the germline V gene (reference sequence). The CDR3 totals 16 residues. V lost 0 bases and J lost 0, with 11 bases in between. The CDR3 spells CASSQDPRGMNTEAFF. The CDR3 nucleotides read TGTGCCAGCAGCCAAGATCCCCGAGGCATGAACACTGAAGCTTTCTTT.

J is TRBJ1-5 and V is TRBV6-5; TRBD1 agrees at 7 bases. Germline V gene lookup returns CDR1 MNHEY and CDR2 SVGAGI. The CDR3 is 15 amino acids. Trimming at V came to 6 bases and at J to 4 bases, leaving 9 bases not matched to a gene. In nucleotides, the CDR3 is TGTGCCAGCAGCCTCAGGACAGGTAGAAATCAGCCCCAGCATTTT. This translates into CASSLRTGRNQPQHF.